These 31 T cell receptor beta chains were sequenced from one sample in a study of metastatic and nonmetastatic thyroid tumors. No treatment had been given to any patient before thyroid surgery. Through MiXCR, TCRdb re-clonotyped the PCR reads. Of 15,000 to 20,000 clones listed, 34% are singletons. The sample taken for sequencing was tumor tissue. These receptors came from a female donor with papillary thyroid cancer or a benign thyroid nodule (not recorded which). Some clones in this sample may be carry-over from other donors' samples.

This clone was detected only a few times. The conserved final phenylalanine or tryptophan is absent from the CDR3, which likely points to a read error. The limits of the CDR3 on the DNA are not certain, so only TCRdb's listed CDR3 is given. This rearrangement joins TRBV12-3 or TRBV12-4 to TRBJ1-2. The CDR3 is 9 amino acids long, termini counted. The CDR3 reads CASRKGGVE.

By sample share, this clone is medium-sized (0.01 to 0.1%). The chain is built from TRBV20-1 and TRBJ2-2, with a weak D call TRBD2 (6 bases). Looked up from germline, CDR1 is DFQATT and CDR2 is SNEGSKA (reference sequence). This CDR3 region has 14 residues. V was trimmed by 6 bases and J by 0 bases, leaving 11 bases between them. In DNA form, the CDR3 reads TGCAGTGCGTGGGACTTCTCGAACACCGGGGAGCTGTTTTTT. This gives the protein CSAWDFSNTGELFF.

Comments on this clone: The conserved phenylalanine or tryptophan is not found at the CDR3 terminus, so this likely reflects a read error. Because the CDR3's place on the DNA is in doubt, the DNA is left out and the CDR3 is given as listed by TCRdb. The chain combines TRBV6-2 or TRBV6-3 with TRBJ1-2. CDR1 and CDR2 from the germline V gene are MNHEY and SVGEGT. The CDR3 contains 12 residues when both ends are counted. This CDR3 is CAAARRVEGYTI.

This clone was detected many times. V gene TRBV6-4 combines with J gene TRBJ2-1; 7 nucleotides align to TRBD1. The CDR3 contains 16 residues. CDR1 is MRHNA and CDR2 is SNTAGT in the germline V gene. V was clipped by 5 bases and J by 4 bases; unmatched bases: 11. CDR3 in DNA: TGTGCCAGCAGTCCCTACAGGGGTTTCAAGTACAATGAGCAGTTCTTC. It is translated as CASSPYRGFKYNEQFF.

A few counts support this clone. The same CDR3 can be traced to other DNA sequences in this sample. The chain carries TRBV6-1 and TRBJ2-2; TRBD1 or TRBD2 may be the D gene (6 bases each). CDR3 size: 14 residues. With 6 bases removed from V and 4 bases from J, the gap between germline ends came to 12 bases. Per the germline V gene, CDR1 is MNHNS and CDR2 is SASEGT. CDR3 DNA sequence: TGTGCCAGCAGCAACGAGGGGGGCACCGGGGAGCTGTTTTTT. It yields the protein CASSNEGGTGELFF.

In this sample, this clone is medium-sized. The J gene is TRBJ1-2, the V gene TRBV10-3; D gene unclear. In germline, CDR1 is ENHRY, CDR2 SYGVKD. The CDR3 loop spans 14 amino acids. Trimming pared 7 bases from V and 4 bases from J, leaving 16 bases between. For the CDR3, the DNA is TGTGCCATCACGGCAGACCCAAGGAGCTATGGCTACACCTTC. Its protein is CAITADPRSYGYTF.

J is TRBJ1-5 and V is TRBV5-1; TRBD1 aligns across 7 bases. Germline CDR1 reads SGHRS; CDR2 reads YFSETQ. V lost 2 bases and J lost 5; bases outside the gene matches: 1. This CDR3 has 13 amino acids. CDR3 loop: CASSFDRDQPQHF. The CDR3 bases are TGCGCCAGCAGCTTCGACAGGGATCAGCCCCAGCATTTT.

This clone was detected ten times or more. The chain carries TRBV10-2 and TRBJ1-2; tentative D call: TRBD1 (6 bases). Germline lookup yields CDR1 WSHSY and CDR2 SAAADI. This CDR3 spans 13 amino acids. Trimming took 5 bases from V and 3 from J, leaving 10 bases between them. The CDR3 DNA follows: TGCGCCAGCAGTCGACAGGAAGACTATGGCTACACCTTC. Translation gives CASSRQEDYGYTF.

This clone is deemed medium-sized. The V and J genes are TRBV5-6 and TRBJ1-5; 7 nucleotides match TRBD1. Germline V gives CDR1 SGHDT, CDR2 YYEEEE. CDR3 length: 15 amino acids. V was clipped by 3 bases and J by 2 bases; unmatched bases: 5. Here the CDR3 reads CASSWGTEGNQPQHF. CDR3 DNA: TGTGCCAGCAGCTGGGGGACAGAGGGCAATCAGCCCCAGCATTTT.

Concerning this clone: Mismatch with germline at one junction end may stem from a read error. V gene TRBV7-9 combines with J gene TRBJ1-4, with a tentative D call TRBD1 (6 bases). The CDR3 contains 14 residues. Germline V gives CDR1 SEHNR, CDR2 FQNEAQ (reference sequence). CDR3 nucleotide sequence: TGTGCCATCAGCTTGGGACACAAAATGGGAAAACTGTTTTTT. Its protein is CAISLGHKMGKLFF.

This clone was found a few times. V and J are TRBV28 and TRBJ2-7; maybe TRBD2 (5 bases). Trimming removed 3 bases from V and 3 bases from J, with 12 bases in between. The CDR3 is 14 amino acids. Germline CDR1 reads MDHEN; CDR2 reads SYDVKM. The chain's CDR3 is CASSLGGSGYEQYF. The CDR3 DNA reads TGTGCCAGCAGTTTGGGTGGGAGCGGCTACGAGCAGTACTTC.

This clone was seen only a few times. A much larger clone lies one base from this, so it may be a read error. The V call is TRBV5-1, the J call TRBJ2-1, with TRBD1 matching over 7 bases. The V gene's germline CDR1 is SGHRS and CDR2 YFSETQ. The CDR3 has 15 amino acids. CDR3 region: CASSPQGLSINDQFF. The CDR3 bases are TGCGCCAGCAGCCCACAGGGGCTCTCGATCAATGATCAGTTCTTC.

The V call is TRBV6-1, the J call TRBJ2-3; 8 bases are a match to TRBD2. Trimming removed 5 bases from V and 0 bases from J; junction bases left unmatched: 1. The CDR3 spans 14 residues. From germline, CDR1 is MNHNS and CDR2 SASEGT. For the CDR3, the DNA is TGTGCCAGCAGTTCTAGCGGGAGCACAGATACGCAGTATTTT. Translated, it gives CASSSSGSTDTQYF.

The chain joins TRBV4-1 to TRBJ2-2; D not certain. The ends were cut back, 1 base at V and 2 bases at J, with 11 bases in the middle. CDR1 and CDR2 (germline): MGHRA, YSYEKL. The CDR3 has 16 residues. The CDR3 spells CASSQVQGSNTGELFF. The DNA for the CDR3 is TGCGCCAGCAGCCAAGTTCAAGGGTCAAACACCGGGGAGCTGTTTTTT.

This chain joins TRBV20-1 and TRBJ2-7; D call uncertain. V gave up 3 bases and J gave up 1 base, with 7 bases separating them. This CDR3 is built from 12 residues. The germline gives CDR1 DFQATT, CDR2 SNEGSKA (reference sequence). CDR3 nucleotides: TGCAGTGCTAGGGGATTGTCCTACGAGCAGTACTTC. Its protein is CSARGLSYEQYF.

The sample holds a few counts of this clone. This chain joins TRBV6-2 or TRBV6-3 and TRBJ2-6; D tentatively reads TRBD1 or TRBD2 (5 bases each). This CDR3 is 15 amino acids long. V shed 6 bases and J shed 4 bases, with 13 bases lying between them. Germline V lookup: CDR1 MNHEY, CDR2 SVGEGT. CDR3 DNA sequence: TGTGCCAGCAGGGGGGAGCACTGGGGGGCCAACGTCCTGACTTTC. Its protein is CASRGEHWGANVLTF.

This clone is labeled as medium-sized. The J gene is TRBJ2-7, the V gene TRBV14; TRBD1 or TRBD2 may be the D gene (5 bases each). Trimming left V 0 bases short and J 3 bases short, with 12 bases between. The CDR3 consists of 15 residues. The germline V gene has CDR1 SGHDN and CDR2 FVKESK. CDR3 DNA sequence: TGTGCCAGCAGCCAAGATTGGGGGAAGAGCTACGAGCAGTACTTC. Translating it yields CASSQDWGKSYEQYF.

The chain combines TRBV4-2 with TRBJ1-5; 10 nucleotides agree with TRBD1. Looked up from germline, CDR1 is LGHNA and CDR2 is YNFKEQ. This CDR3 has 20 residues. The trim removed 2 bases at V and 3 bases at J, leaving 16 bases unmatched. The DNA of the CDR3 is TGTGCCAGCAGCCAATACACCGGGACAGGGGCTTTAGGTTCCAATCAGCCCCAGCATTTT. It codes for CASSQYTGTGALGSNQPQHF.

This clone has ten or more counts. This chain connects TRBV2 to TRBJ2-1; unclear D gene. V was shortened by 3 bases and J by 2 bases, with 14 bases between the two germline ends. This CDR3 comprises 16 residues. Germline V gives CDR1 SNHLY, CDR2 FYNNEI. CDR3 coding DNA: TGTGCCAGCAGTGACCGTCTGAGTGTACCCTACAATGAGCAGTTCTTC. Its translation: CASSDRLSVPYNEQFF. The whole variable domain, remainder taken from reference TRBV2 and TRBJ2-1, is EPEVTQTPSHQVTQMGQEVILRCVPISNHLYFYWYRQILGQKVEFLVSFYNNEISEKSEIFDDQFSVERPDGSNFTLKIRSTKLEDSAMYFCASSDRLSVPYNEQFFGPGTRLTVL.

The rearrangement links TRBV14 to TRBJ1-4; perhaps TRBD1 as D (6 bases). This CDR3 contains 19 residues. V lost 4 bases and J 4 bases, leaving 25 bases between the germline ends. CDR1 and CDR2 (germline): SGHDN, FVKESK. The CDR3 DNA reads as TGTGCCAGCAGCCCCCGGGTGGGGATGAGGGGGGGCCATAATGAAAAACTGTTTTTT. Protein sequence: CASSPRVGMRGGHNEKLFF. Full variable domain (missing parts from reference TRBV14 and TRBJ1-4): EAGVTQFPSHSVIEKGQTVTLRCDPISGHDNLYWYRRVMGKEIKFLLHFVKESKQDESGMPNNRFLAERTGGTYSTLKVQPAELEDSGVYFCASSPRVGMRGGHNEKLFFGSGTQLSVL.

This clone showed up just a few times. The chain recombines TRBV13 with TRBJ1-1; D perhaps matches TRBD1 (5 bases). The CDR3 loop spans 13 amino acids. Germline-derived CDR1 and CDR2 are PRHDT and FYEKMQ (reference sequence). V was clipped by 2 bases and J by 5 bases, with 9 bases between them. In DNA, the CDR3 is TGTGCCAGCAGCTTAAAGCCAGGGACTGAAGCTTTCTTT. It codes for CASSLKPGTEAFF.

As for this clone: The junction shows a germline mismatch at one end, possibly a read error. The gene calls are TRBV27 and TRBJ2-7; 7 nucleotides line up with TRBD1. This CDR3 has 17 residues. In germline, CDR1 is MNHEY, CDR2 SMNVEV (reference sequence). CDR3 residues: CASILSHLRDSTYEQYF. For the CDR3, the DNA is TGTGCCAGCATTTTATCCCACCTCCGGGACAGTACCTACGAGCAGTACTTC.

The rearrangement uses TRBV20-1 and TRBJ1-1, with D tentatively TRBD1 (6 bases). Germline V gives CDR1 DFQATT, CDR2 SNEGSKA (reference sequence). The V end lost 5 bases, the J end lost 6 bases, and 16 bases lay between the germline ends. The CDR3 contains 13 residues. CDR3: CSAAQGLEAEAFF. CDR3 coding DNA: TGCAGTGCTGCCCAGGGGTTAGAGGCTGAAGCTTTCTTT.

This clone was recorded many times. The chain is built from TRBV20-1 and TRBJ1-1; D gene unclear. The V and J ends lost 5 bases and 4 bases respectively, with 8 bases between them. The CDR3 is 11 amino acids. Germline lookup yields CDR1 DFQATT and CDR2 SNEGSKA (reference sequence). The chain's CDR3 is CSAGLLTEAFF. The DNA of the CDR3 is TGCAGTGCTGGGCTCCTCACTGAAGCTTTCTTT.

This clone was recorded many times. V usage is TRBV2 and J usage is TRBJ2-6; D ambiguous. From germline, CDR1 is SNHLY and CDR2 FYNNEI. This CDR3 is built from 15 residues. V shed 4 bases and J shed 0 bases, with 7 bases lying between them. The CDR3 spells CASSGLSSGANVLTF. CDR3 DNA sequence: TGTGCCAGCAGTGGTCTGAGCTCTGGGGCCAACGTCCTGACTTTC.

This clone was seen only once. This rearrangement joins TRBV20-1 to TRBJ2-7; 8 nucleotides agree with TRBD1. V lost 4 bases to trimming and J lost 1 base; unmatched junction nucleotides: 9. CDR1 and CDR2 (germline): DFQATT, SNEGSKA (reference sequence). The CDR3 has 15 residues. The CDR3 nucleotides read TGCAGTGCTACCCGTGGGCAGGGGGCATCCTACGAGCAGTACTTC. Amino acids: CSATRGQGASYEQYF.

The table lists this clone with a few counts. This chain uses TRBV30 with TRBJ1-2; no clear D. The CDR3 has 12 amino acids. Looked up from germline, CDR1 is GTSNPN and CDR2 is SVGIG (reference sequence). V shed 3 bases and J shed 1 base, with 6 bases lying between them. This CDR3 reads CAWRLVNYGYTF. As DNA, the CDR3 is TGTGCCTGGAGATTGGTTAACTATGGCTACACCTTC.

This clone has a count of ten or more. V usage is TRBV28 and J usage is TRBJ2-1, with 11 bases lining up with TRBD2. CDR1 and CDR2 from the germline V gene are MDHEN and SYDVKM. This CDR3 is built from 16 residues. The J segment lost 0 bases and the V segment lost 8 bases, leaving 6 bases of the junction unmatched. CDR3 protein: CASGRGLAASYNEQFF. In nucleotides, the CDR3 is TGTGCCAGCGGACGGGGACTAGCGGCCTCCTACAATGAGCAGTTCTTC.

This clone was picked up a small number of times. The chain uses TRBV27 and TRBJ2-3; 7 nucleotides align to TRBD2. CDR3 length: 14 amino acids. CDR1 and CDR2 (germline): MNHEY, SMNVEV (reference sequence). Germline trimming cut 7 bases from V and 1 base from J; bases unmatched to any gene: 5. Written as DNA, the CDR3 is TGTGCCAGCAAGCCCGGACTAGGCACAGATACGCAGTATTTT. This encodes CASKPGLGTDTQYF.

The CDR3 nucleotides read TGTGCCAGCAGTCCGGCTAGCGGAGAGACCCAGTACTTC. Translating gives CASSPASGETQYF. The V gene is TRBV6-1, the J gene TRBJ2-5; 7 bases line up with TRBD2. Germline loops: CDR1 MNHNS, CDR2 SASEGT. Trimming at V came to 5 bases and at J to 4 bases, leaving 4 bases not matched to a gene. There are 13 residues in the CDR3.

This clone was recorded a few times. The chain carries TRBV16 and TRBJ1-2; 9 positions agree with TRBD1. The V gene's germline CDR1 is KGHSY and CDR2 FQNENV. This CDR3 spans 15 amino acids. The J segment lost 4 bases and the V segment lost 3 bases, leaving 6 bases of the junction unmatched. For the CDR3, the DNA is TGTGCCAGCAGCCATCTTACAGGGGGCGCCTATGGCTACACCTTC. Amino acid sequence: CASSHLTGGAYGYTF.